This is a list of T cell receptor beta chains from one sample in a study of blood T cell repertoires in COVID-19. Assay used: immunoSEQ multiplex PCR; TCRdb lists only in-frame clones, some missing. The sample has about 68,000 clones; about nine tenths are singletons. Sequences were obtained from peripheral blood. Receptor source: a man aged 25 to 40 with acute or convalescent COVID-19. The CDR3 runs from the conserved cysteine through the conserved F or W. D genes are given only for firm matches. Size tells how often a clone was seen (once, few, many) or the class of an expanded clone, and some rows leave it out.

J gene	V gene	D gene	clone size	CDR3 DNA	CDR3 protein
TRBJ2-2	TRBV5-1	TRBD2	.	TGCGCCAGCAGCTTGGGCGGCGCGGGAGGGCTTTCACGCAGGGAGCTGTTTTTT	CASSLGGAGGLSRRELFF
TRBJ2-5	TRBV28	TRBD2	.	TGTGCCAGCAGTCAAATAGGAGCGGGAACTCAAGAGACCCAGTACTTC	CASSQIGAGTQETQYF
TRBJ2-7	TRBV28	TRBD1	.	TGTGCCAGCAGTTACCCCCCGGACAGGGCTAAGGAGCAGTACTTC	CASSYPPDRAKEQYF
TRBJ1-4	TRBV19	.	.	TGTGCCAGTAGTATATCCCGGGCGGGAGCCTTTAATGAAAAACTGTTTTTT	CASSISRAGAFNEKLFF
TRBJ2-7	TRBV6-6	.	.	TGTGCCAGCAGCCCCACAGCCCAGGGTGTATTGGACGAGCAGTACTTC	CASSPTAQGVLDEQYF
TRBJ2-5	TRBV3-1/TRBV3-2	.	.	TGTGCCAGCAGTATTTCCAAGGGGCAGGGGGGAAGGGCCCAGTACTTC	CASSISKGQGGRAQYF
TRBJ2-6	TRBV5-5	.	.	TGTGCCAGCAGCTTGGTGTGGGCATCCGGGGCCAACGTCCTGACTTTC	CASSLVWASGANVLTF
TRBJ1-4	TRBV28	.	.	TGTGCCAGCAGTGGGGGAGGAGAGGAAAAACTGTTTTTT	CASSGGGEEKLFF
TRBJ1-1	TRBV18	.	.	TGTGCCAGCTCACCGAAGAGACAGAACACTGAAGCTTTCTTT	CASSPKRQNTEAFF
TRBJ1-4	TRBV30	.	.	TGTGCCTGGAGTAGAGAGAATGAAAAACTGTTTTTT	CAWSRENEKLFF
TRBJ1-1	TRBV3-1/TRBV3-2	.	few	TGTGCCAGCAGCCAGGGGGACCTGGGGGGAGCTTTCTTT	CASSQGDLGGAFF
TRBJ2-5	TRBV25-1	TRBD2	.	TGTGCCAGCAGTGAGGGACTAGGTGCAGAGACCCAGTACTTC	CASSEGLGAETQYF
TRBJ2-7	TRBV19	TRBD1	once	TGTGCCAGTAGTTCGACAGGGACCACAGCCGAGCAGTACTTC	CASSSTGTTAEQYF
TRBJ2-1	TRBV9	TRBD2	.	TGTGCCAGCAGCTCGGCGGGAGGGGAATACAATGAGCAGTTCTTC	CASSSAGGEYNEQFF
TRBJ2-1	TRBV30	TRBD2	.	TGTGCCTGGAGTGGAGCGGGAGAGTACAATGAGCAGTTCTTC	CAWSGAGEYNEQFF
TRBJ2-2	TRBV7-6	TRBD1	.	TGTGCCAGCAGCTTAGTCCCCGGGACAGGTCAAACCGGGGAGCTGTTTTTT	CASSLVPGTGQTGELFF
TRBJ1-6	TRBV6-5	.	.	TGTGCCAGCAGTTACTCGACCGGGAGGACCAATTCACCCCTCCACTTT	CASSYSTGRTNSPLHF
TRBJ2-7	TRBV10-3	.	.	TGTGCCATCAGTGAGTCGAACAGGGCCAAAGGCGAGCAGTACTTC	CAISESNRAKGEQYF